This T cell receptor (beta chain) was observed in a study of blood T cell repertoires in COVID-19. Study processing details: For nucleated cells, counts were estimated from reference gene primer amplification. Using immunoSEQ multiplex PCR, the repertoire was profiled, and TCRdb retains in-frame clones only, with some absent. From that table come the V and J calls and clone size; the DNA was used to work out D and trimming. The sample lists about 300,000 clones; 87% were seen once. V was pared by 4 bases and J by 1 base, with 7 bases between. The CDR3 extends over 12 amino acids. CDR1 and CDR2 (germline): SQVTM, ANQGSEA. All enrollees were about 18 to 100 years old and from 24 US areas. Participant reports of clinical history set cohort assignment. In Cohort 3, a recovered donor had either two negative PCRs, clearance, or symptom resolution.

This TCR was recovered from a woman aged 25 to 39 who had recovered from COVID-19. Sequenced: PBMCs or T cells enriched from blood (not recorded which). The gene calls are TRBV29-1 and TRBJ1-1; no firm D call. CDR3 coding DNA: TGCAGCGTTGCACGGTCGAACACTGAAGCTTTCTTT. It encodes CSVARSNTEAFF. Full variable domain (remainder filled in from reference TRBV29-1 and TRBJ1-1): SAVISQKPSRDICQRGTSLTIQCQVDSQVTMMFWYRQQPGQSLTLIATANQGSEATYESGFVIDKFPISRPNLTFSTLTVSNMSPEDSSIYLCSVARSNTEAFFGQGTRLTVV.